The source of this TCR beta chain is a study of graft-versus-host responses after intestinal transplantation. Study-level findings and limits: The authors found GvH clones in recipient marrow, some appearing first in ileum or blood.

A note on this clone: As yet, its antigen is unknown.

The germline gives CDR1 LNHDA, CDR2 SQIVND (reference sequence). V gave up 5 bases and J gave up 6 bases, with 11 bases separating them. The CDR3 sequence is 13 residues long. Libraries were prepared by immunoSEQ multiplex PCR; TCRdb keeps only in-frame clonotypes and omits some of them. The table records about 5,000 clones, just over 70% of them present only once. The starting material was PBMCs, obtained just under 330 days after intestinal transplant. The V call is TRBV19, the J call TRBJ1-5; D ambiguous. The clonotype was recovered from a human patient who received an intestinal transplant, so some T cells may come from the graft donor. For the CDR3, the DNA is TGTGCCAGTAGTTTTGCGCGGGCTCAGCCCCAGCATTTT. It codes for CASSFARAQPQHF.